The clone carrying this T cell receptor beta chain was detected a few times. No antigen is known for it. This sample was taken from a study of T-cell memory formation after mild COVID-19. On the study more broadly: TCR clusters showed largely donor specificity.

Study-wide results and limits: Whether day 37 second-wave clones are SARS-CoV-2-specific was not confirmed. Memory from before infection featured some responding clones, which suggests cross-reactive memory joined.

It was 5'RACE with constant-segment primers that produced the TCR alpha and TCR beta cDNA libraries, which carried sample barcodes and UMIs. TCRdb itself ran the 5' RACE reads through MiXCR, one entry per CDR3 protein. The data show 580,000 or so distinct CDR3 sequences, roughly 17% seen once. From germline, CDR1 is MNHEY and CDR2 SMNVEV (reference sequence). The CDR3 runs 14 residues. The V and J ends lost 5 bases and 5 bases respectively, with 15 bases between them. The receptor's source is an adult woman who had mild COVID-19 (a few samples of this study predate the infection). Cell type and time point are not known. The specimen was PBMCs or a T cell subset sorted from them (not recorded which). This chain uses TRBV27 with TRBJ2-5, with a possible D match to TRBD2 (5 bases). The CDR3 spells CASSRAGERETQYF. As DNA, the CDR3 is TGTGCCAGCAGTCGGGCTGGGGAGAGGGAGACCCAGTACTTC.